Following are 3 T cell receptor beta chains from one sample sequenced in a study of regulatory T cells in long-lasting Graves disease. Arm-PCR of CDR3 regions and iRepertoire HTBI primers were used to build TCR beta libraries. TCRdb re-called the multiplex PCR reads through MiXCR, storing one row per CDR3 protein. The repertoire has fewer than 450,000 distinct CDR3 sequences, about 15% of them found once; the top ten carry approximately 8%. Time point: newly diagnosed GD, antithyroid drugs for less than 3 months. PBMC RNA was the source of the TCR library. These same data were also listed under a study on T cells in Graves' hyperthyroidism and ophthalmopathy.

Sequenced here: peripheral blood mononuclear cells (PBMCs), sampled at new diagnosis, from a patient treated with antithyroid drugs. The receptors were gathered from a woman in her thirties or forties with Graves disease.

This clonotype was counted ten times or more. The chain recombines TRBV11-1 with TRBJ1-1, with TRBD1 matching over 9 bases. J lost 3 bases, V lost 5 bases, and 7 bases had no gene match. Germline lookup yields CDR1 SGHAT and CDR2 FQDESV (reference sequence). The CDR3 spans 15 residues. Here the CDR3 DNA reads TGTGCCAGCAGCGAACGGACAGGGGCATACACTGAAGCTTTCTTT. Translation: CASSERTGAYTEAFF.

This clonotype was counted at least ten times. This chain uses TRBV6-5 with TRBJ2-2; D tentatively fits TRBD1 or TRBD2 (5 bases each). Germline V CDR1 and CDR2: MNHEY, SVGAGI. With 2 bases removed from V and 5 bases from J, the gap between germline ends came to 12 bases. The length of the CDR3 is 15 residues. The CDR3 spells CASSYDGGVTGELFF. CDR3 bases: TGTGCCAGCAGTTACGATGGGGGAGTGACCGGGGAGCTGTTTTTT.

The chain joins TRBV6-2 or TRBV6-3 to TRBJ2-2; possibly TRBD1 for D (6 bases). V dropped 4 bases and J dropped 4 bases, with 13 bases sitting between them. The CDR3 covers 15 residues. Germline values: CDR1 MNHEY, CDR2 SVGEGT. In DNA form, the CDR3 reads TGTGCCAGCAGTTTTCAGGGGTTTGGCACCGGGGAGCTGTTTTTT. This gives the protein CASSFQGFGTGELFF.